These 10 T cell receptor beta chains were sequenced from one sample in a study of blood T cells in healthy people across ages. A second roughly 7 to 12 cycle PCR used barcoded and J-beta primers. TCRdb called the 5' RACE reads again in MiXCR, with one record for every CDR3 protein. This table has some 1.4 million distinct CDR3 sequences, around two fifths appearing once. Sample: blood. These receptors were obtained from a woman younger than 35 in good health.

As regards this clonotype: At one boundary the junction diverges from the germline segment, which might be a read error. The chain is built from TRBV11-1 and TRBJ2-7; a weak D match, TRBD1 (7 bases). The CDR3 runs 14 residues. The germline CDR1 and CDR2 sequences are SGHAT and FQDESV (reference sequence). DNA for the CDR3: TGTGCCAGCAGCCCGCGGGACAGCACCTACGGGCAGTACTTC. This encodes CASSPRDSTYGQYF.

This chain's CDR3 is CASSSSPGLSGNEQFF. In DNA form, the CDR3 reads TGTGCCAGCTCATCAAGTCCGGGACTAAGTGGAAATGAGCAGTTCTTC. J is TRBJ2-1 and V is TRBV18; 7 positions match TRBD2. Looked up from germline, CDR1 is KGHSH and CDR2 is LQKENI. Trimming cost V 5 bases and J 7 bases; bases outside gene matches: 14. The CDR3 is 16 amino acids.

This clonotype was found a few times. V usage is TRBV5-1 and J usage is TRBJ2-5, with D perhaps matching TRBD2 (6 bases). This CDR3 comprises 17 residues. Germline assignment: CDR1 SGHRS and CDR2 YFSETQ. The V and J ends lost 4 bases and 5 bases respectively, with 24 bases between them. The CDR3 loop reads CASSQIGGLGRGETQYF. CDR3 bases: TGCGCCAGCAGCCAAATTGGAGGGCTTGGTCGGGGGGAGACCCAGTACTTC. The full variable domain, its missing parts supplied by reference TRBV5-1 and TRBJ2-5, is KAGVTQTPRYLIKTRGQQVTLSCSPISGHRSVSWYQQTPGQGLQFLFEYFSETQRNKGNFPGRFSGRQFSNSRSEMNVSTLELGDSALYLCASSQIGGLGRGETQYFGPGTRLLVL.

The gene calls are TRBV20-1 and TRBJ2-5; 9 bases map to TRBD1. CDR1 is DFQATT, CDR2 SNEGSKA, per germline (reference sequence). The CDR3 is 14 residues long. Losses at the gene ends were 8 bases for V and 2 bases for J; bases not matched to a gene: 9. This chain's CDR3 is CSPNYRGHQETQYF. DNA for the CDR3: TGCAGTCCTAACTACAGGGGGCATCAAGAGACCCAGTACTTC.

The V gene is TRBV28, the J gene TRBJ2-3, with TRBD1 matching over 8 bases. V dropped 2 bases and J dropped 6; count of bases not matched to a gene: 10. CDR1 and CDR2 from the germline V gene are MDHEN and SYDVKM. The CDR3 is made up of 16 amino acids. In DNA, the CDR3 is TGTGCCAGCAGTTTACCACCCGACAGGGGCTCGGATACGCAGTATTTT. It specifies CASSLPPDRGSDTQYF.

This clonotype has just a few counts. V is TRBV12-3 or TRBV12-4 and J is TRBJ1-2; D gene ambiguous. Trimming removed 7 bases from V and 7 bases from J, with 22 bases in between. This CDR3 spans 15 amino acids. The CDR3 DNA sequence: TGTGCCAGCACCCGTGTCGGCATACAATTGTCTGGCTACACCTTC. Its protein is CASTRVGIQLSGYTF.

This chain links TRBV7-9 with TRBJ2-3; D possibly uses TRBD1 or TRBD2 (5 bases each). Looked up from germline, CDR1 is SEHNR and CDR2 is FQNEAQ (reference sequence). V dropped 4 bases and J dropped 0 bases, with 11 bases sitting between them. The CDR3 contains 15 residues. The CDR3 loop is CASSWGYASTDTQYF. DNA of the CDR3: TGTGCCAGCAGCTGGGGGTACGCCAGCACAGATACGCAGTATTTT.

This clonotype has only a few counts. The J gene is TRBJ2-1, the V gene TRBV11-1, with 7 nucleotides matching TRBD2. This CDR3 is built from 14 residues. The trim removed 8 bases at V and 2 bases at J, leaving 6 bases unmatched. Germline CDR1 SGHAT, CDR2 FQDESV (reference sequence). The CDR3 is CASSWTSPYNEQFF. The CDR3 bases are TGTGCCAGCTCCTGGACTAGTCCCTACAATGAGCAGTTCTTC.

This sequence joins TRBV10-3 and TRBJ1-6; D might be TRBD1 (6 bases). This CDR3 contains 16 residues. V lost 2 bases to trimming and J lost 7 bases, with 15 bases between them. Germline V gene lookup returns CDR1 ENHRY and CDR2 SYGVKD. The CDR3 DNA reads as TGTGCCATCAGTGAGCCGACCGGACAGATAAATTCACCCCTCCACTTT. It encodes CAISEPTGQINSPLHF.

In its sample, this clonotype was seen a few times. This chain connects TRBV4-1 to TRBJ2-3; D is possibly TRBD2 (6 bases). Trimming cost V 2 bases and J 5 bases, with 14 bases left between them. The V gene's germline CDR1 is MGHRA and CDR2 YSYEKL. This CDR3 has 15 residues. CDR3 coding DNA: TGCGCCAGCAGCCAAACGGGACTGGGAAGAGATACGCAGTATTTT. Protein sequence: CASSQTGLGRDTQYF.